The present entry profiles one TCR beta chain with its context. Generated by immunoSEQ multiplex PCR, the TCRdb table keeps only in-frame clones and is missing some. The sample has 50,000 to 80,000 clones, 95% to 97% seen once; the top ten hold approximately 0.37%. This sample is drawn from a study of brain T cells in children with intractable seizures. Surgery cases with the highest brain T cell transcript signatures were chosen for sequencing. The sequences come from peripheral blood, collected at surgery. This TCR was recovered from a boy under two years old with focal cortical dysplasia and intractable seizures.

CDR3: CASTPTGTDTQYF. The CDR3 DNA reads as TGTGCCAGCACCCCGACTGGGACAGATACGCAGTATTTT. This sequence joins TRBV12-3 or TRBV12-4 and TRBJ2-3, with D unclear. The CDR3 is 13 residues long. V lost 7 bases to trimming and J lost 3 bases, with 11 bases between them.